This T cell receptor beta chain was captured by sequencing in a study of cytomegalovirus exposure and HLA in healthy donors. General observations from the study: A later analysis showed TCR association rates differing by HLA locus, peaking at DRB1 and lowest at HLA-C.

This clone was observed a handful of times. The antigen is undetermined. The CDR3 loop spans 15 amino acids. V dropped 4 bases and J dropped 8 bases, with 15 bases sitting between them. The V gene's germline CDR1 is LNHDA and CDR2 SQIVND (reference sequence). Researchers ran the PCR with 60 Vbeta and 13 Jbeta primers. Using immunoSEQ multiplex PCR, the repertoire was profiled, and TCRdb retains in-frame clones only, with some absent. The table records about 150,000 clones, roughly four fifths of them present only once. The TCR comes from a man aged 40-49 years in good health and CMV-seropositive. J is TRBJ1-6 and V is TRBV19; weak D call: TRBD1 (6 bases). Sequences were obtained from PBMCs. CDR3 loop: CASSTKDREDSPLHF. CDR3 nucleotide sequence: TGTGCCAGTAGTACCAAGGACAGAGAAGATTCACCCCTCCACTTT.